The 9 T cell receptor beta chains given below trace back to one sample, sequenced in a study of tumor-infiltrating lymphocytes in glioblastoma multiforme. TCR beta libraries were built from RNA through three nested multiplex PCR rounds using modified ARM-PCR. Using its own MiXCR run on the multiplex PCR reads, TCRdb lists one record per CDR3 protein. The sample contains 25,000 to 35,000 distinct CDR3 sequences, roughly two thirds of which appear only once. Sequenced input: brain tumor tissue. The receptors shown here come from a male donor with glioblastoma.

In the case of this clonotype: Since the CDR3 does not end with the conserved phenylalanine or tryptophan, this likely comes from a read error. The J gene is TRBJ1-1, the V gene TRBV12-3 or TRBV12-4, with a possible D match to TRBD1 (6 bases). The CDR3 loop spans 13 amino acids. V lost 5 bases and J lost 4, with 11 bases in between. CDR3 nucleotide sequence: TGTGCCAGCAGTAAGAGCAGGGGCACTGAAGCTTTCTAT. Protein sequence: CASSKSRGTEAFY.

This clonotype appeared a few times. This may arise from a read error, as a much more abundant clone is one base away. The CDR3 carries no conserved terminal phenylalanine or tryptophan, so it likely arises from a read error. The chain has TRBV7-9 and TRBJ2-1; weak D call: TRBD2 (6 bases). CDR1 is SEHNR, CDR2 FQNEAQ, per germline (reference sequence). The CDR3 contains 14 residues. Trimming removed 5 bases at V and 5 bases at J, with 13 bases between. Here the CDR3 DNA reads TGTGCCAGCAGCAGATCGGGACTCGACAATGAGCAGTTCTTA. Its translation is CASSRSGLDNEQFL.

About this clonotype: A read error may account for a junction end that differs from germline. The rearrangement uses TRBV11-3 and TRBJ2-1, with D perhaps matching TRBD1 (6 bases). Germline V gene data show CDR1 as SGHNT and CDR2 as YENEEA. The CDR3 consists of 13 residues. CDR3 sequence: CACSLRGKGEQFF. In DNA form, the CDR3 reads TGTGCCTGCAGCTTGAGGGGGAAGGGTGAGCAGTTCTTC. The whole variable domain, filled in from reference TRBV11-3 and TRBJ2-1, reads EAGVVQSPRYKIIEKKQPVAFWCNPISGHNTLYWYLQNLGQGPELLIRYENEEAVDDSQLPKDRFSAERLKGVDSTLKIQPAELGDSAVYLCACSLRGKGEQFFGPGTRLTVL.

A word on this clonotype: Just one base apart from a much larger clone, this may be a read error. The CDR3 DNA reads as TGTGCCAGCAGTGCGTATCTAGCGGAAGCCTACAATGAGCAGTTCTTC. This codes for CASSAYLAEAYNEQFF. The V and J genes are TRBV28 and TRBJ2-1; 7 nucleotides match TRBD2. CDR3 length: 16 residues. Germline-derived CDR1 and CDR2 are MDHEN and SYDVKM. V lost 5 bases and J lost 2; bases outside the gene matches: 9.

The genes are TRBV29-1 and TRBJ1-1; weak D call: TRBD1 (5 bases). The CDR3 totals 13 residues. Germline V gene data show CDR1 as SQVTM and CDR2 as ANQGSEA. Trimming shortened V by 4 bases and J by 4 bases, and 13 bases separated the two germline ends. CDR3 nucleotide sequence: TGCAGCGTTGGGGTCAGGGTCGCCACTGAAGCTTTCTTT. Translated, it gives CSVGVRVATEAFF.

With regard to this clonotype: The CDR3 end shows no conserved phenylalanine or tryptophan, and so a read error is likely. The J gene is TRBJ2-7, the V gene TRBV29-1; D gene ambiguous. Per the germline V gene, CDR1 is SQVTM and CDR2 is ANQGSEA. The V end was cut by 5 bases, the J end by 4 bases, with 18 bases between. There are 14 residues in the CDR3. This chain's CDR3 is CSVSLEGNSYEQYL. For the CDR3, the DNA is TGCAGCGTTTCATTAGAAGGCAACTCTTACGAGCAGTACTTA.

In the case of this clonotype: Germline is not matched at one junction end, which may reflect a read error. CDR3 sequence reads: CASSAQEGCLGTGELFF. The CDR3 bases are TGTGCGAGCAGTGCCCAAGAAGGGTGCCTTGGCACCGGGGAGCTGTTTTTT. The gene calls are TRBV25-1 and TRBJ2-2, with unresolved D. CDR1 and CDR2 (germline): MGHDK, SYGVNS. The CDR3 runs 17 residues.

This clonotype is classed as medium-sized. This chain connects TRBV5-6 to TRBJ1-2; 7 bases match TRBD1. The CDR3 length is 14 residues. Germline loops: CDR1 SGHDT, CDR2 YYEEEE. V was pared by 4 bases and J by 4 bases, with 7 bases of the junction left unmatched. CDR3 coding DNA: TGTGCCAGCAGCCCAACGGGACAGATCTATGGCTACACCTTC. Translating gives CASSPTGQIYGYTF.

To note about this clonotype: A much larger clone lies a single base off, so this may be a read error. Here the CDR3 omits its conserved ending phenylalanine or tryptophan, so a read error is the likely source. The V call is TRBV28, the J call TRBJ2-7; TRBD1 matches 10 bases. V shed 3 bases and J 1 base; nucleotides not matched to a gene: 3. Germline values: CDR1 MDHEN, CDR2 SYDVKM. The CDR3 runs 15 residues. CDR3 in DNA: TGTGCCAGCAGTTTCTCGGGACAGGGGTCCTACGAGCAGTACTTG. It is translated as CASSFSGQGSYEQYL.